These T cell receptor beta chains were read from a single sample in a study of T cells after yellow fever vaccination. MiXCR, applied by TCRdb to the 5' RACE reads, yields one record per CDR3 protein. The profile covers hundreds of thousands of distinct CDR3 sequences, with roughly 4.8% appearing a single time and 2.5% to 4% taken by the ten largest. The material sequenced was CD4+ T cells sorted from PBMCs, taken on the day of the yellow fever booster vaccination. Receptors originate from a man between 18 and 29 years old who received the YFV17D yellow fever vaccine. Each CDR3 is given with its conserved first and last residue. The D gene is left open where the match is weak. Only part of the rows carry a size: once, few, many, or a class if the clone is expanded.

J gene	D gene	clone size	V gene	CDR3 DNA	CDR3 protein
TRBJ1-5	-	few	TRBV2	TGTGCCAGCAGTGGACGACTGACGGTTAGCAATCAGCCCCAGCATTTT	CASSGRLTVSNQPQHF
TRBJ1-2	-	few	TRBV13	TGTGCCAGCAGCTTAAGGGACCGGGGGAACTATGGCTACACCTTC	CASSLRDRGNYGYTF
TRBJ2-2	-	many	TRBV23-1	TGCGCCAGCAGTCAATCGGCAGGGCCGGGCACCGGGGAGCTGTTTTTT	CASSQSAGPGTGELFF
TRBJ2-5	TRBD1	few	TRBV18	TGTGCCAGCTCGCCCAGGGGGCCGGACCAAGAGACCCAGTACTTC	CASSPRGPDQETQYF
TRBJ2-1	TRBD2	many	TRBV7-9	TGTGCCAGCAGCTTAGTGACTAGCGGGGGGATGGGGAATGAGCAGTTCTTC	CASSLVTSGGMGNEQFF
TRBJ2-7	-	-	TRBV7-2	TGTGCCAGCAGCTTAGACCCAAAGTTCTACGAGCAGTACTTC	CASSLDPKFYEQYF
TRBJ2-2	TRBD2	few	TRBV7-2	TGTGCCAGCAGCGCGAGGAGCCTAGCGGGGGCCGGGAACACCGGGGAGCTGTTTTTT	CASSARSLAGAGNTGELFF
TRBJ2-3	-	many	TRBV9	TGTGCCAGCAGCGTAGGAGGACAGCAAGATACGCAGTATTTT	CASSVGGQQDTQYF
TRBJ2-1	TRBD2	-	TRBV20-1	TGCAGTGCTGGACCAAGCGGGGGGCTGAACAATGAGCAGTTCTTC	CSAGPSGGLNNEQFF
TRBJ1-4	-	few	TRBV29-1	TGCAGCGTGGGGACGGAGGATGAAAAACTGTTTTTT	CSVGTEDEKLFF
TRBJ2-3	-	many	TRBV7-9	TGTGCCAGCAGCTTAGGGGCAGGGCCCGCAGATACGCAGTATTTT	CASSLGAGPADTQYF
TRBJ2-1	TRBD1	few	TRBV5-5	TGTGCCAGCAGCTTGGTGGGACAGGAAAACAATGAGCAGTTCTTC	CASSLVGQENNEQFF
TRBJ2-3	-	few	TRBV6-5	TGTGCCAGCAGTTTGCGGGTGGGGGGCAAGGATACGCAGTATTTT	CASSLRVGGKDTQYF
TRBJ1-3	-	-	TRBV28	TGTGCCAGCAGACGTGACAGGCTCCCTGGAAACACCATATATTTT	CASRRDRLPGNTIYF
TRBJ1-3	-	many	TRBV7-9	TGTGCCAGCAGAACTTCCGCTGGAAACACCATATATTTT	CASRTSAGNTIYF
TRBJ2-1	TRBD2	many	TRBV5-4	TGTGCCAGCAGCCCTACTAGCGGATCCTACAATGAGCAGTTCTTC	CASSPTSGSYNEQFF
TRBJ2-7	-	many	TRBV5-1	TGCGCCAGCAGCTTGTTTGGGGGGCTGAACTACGAGCAGTACTTC	CASSLFGGLNYEQYF
TRBJ1-5	-	many	TRBV5-1	TGCGCCAGCAGCTTGGATCCGGTAAGGGGTAATCAGCCCCAGCATTTT	CASSLDPVRGNQPQHF
TRBJ1-5	-	-	TRBV19	TGTGCCAGTACGAGGGGCGAGGGGTATAGCAATCAGCCCCAGCATTTT	CASTRGEGYSNQPQHF
TRBJ1-5	TRBD1	-	TRBV15	TGTGCCACCGGACAGGGGCCTTATCAGCCCCAGCATTTT	CATGQGPYQPQHF
TRBJ2-6	-	few	TRBV7-2	TGTGCCAGCAGCTTAGCCCCCCGTTCTGGGGCCAACGTCCTGACTTTC	CASSLAPRSGANVLTF
TRBJ2-1	TRBD1	few	TRBV18	TGTGCCAGCTCACCACCGGGACAGATAAGAAGTGAGCAGTTCTTC	CASSPPGQIRSEQFF
TRBJ1-1	-	many	TRBV29-1	TGCAGCGTCCAGACAGTGATCACCTTTAATGGTTTCTTT	CSVQTVITFNGFF
TRBJ2-1	-	many	TRBV19	TGTGCCAGTAGTATACGAGCTTGGGGGAGCTCCTACAATGAGCAGTTCTTC	CASSIRAWGSSYNEQFF
TRBJ1-2	-	many	TRBV7-2	TGTGCCAGCAGCCATTCGAACTATGGCTACACCTTC	CASSHSNYGYTF
TRBJ2-1	-	-	TRBV7-9	TGTGCCAGCAGCTTACACGGGGACAATGAGCAGTTCTTC	CASSLHGDNEQFF
TRBJ2-2	TRBD1	-	TRBV11-2	TGTGCCAGCAGCTCCTTCCGGGACAGGGGTCGCACCGGGGAGCTGTTTTTT	CASSSFRDRGRTGELFF
TRBJ2-3	TRBD2	few	TRBV24-1	TGTGCCACGGCGAATAGCGGGGGCACAGATACGCAGTATTTT	CATANSGGTDTQYF